Described below is a single T cell receptor beta chain sequence and its context. Its antigen is undetermined. This sample stems from a study of T cells in Graves' hyperthyroidism and ophthalmopathy. Regarding the study as a whole: A median approximately 6.5 months before onset, the model predicted ophthalmopathy.

Regions amplified from RNA transcripts were the TCR beta CDR3 regions. RT-PCR in the first round (using the HTBI primer set) targeted the TCR CDR3. TCRdb recomputed calls from the multiplex PCR reads with MiXCR, one row per CDR3 protein. Here the sample spans about 160,000 distinct CDR3 sequences, 9.4% being singletons. Germline CDR1 is LNHDA and CDR2 is SQIVND (reference sequence). The trim removed 7 bases at V and 5 bases at J, leaving 4 bases unmatched. The CDR3 has 15 residues. Sequencing was carried out using blood. The receptor's source is a woman aged 18-35 years with Graves' hyperthyroidism that later progressed to Graves' ophthalmopathy. This chain connects TRBV19 to TRBJ2-2; 13 bases map to TRBD2. CDR3 in amino acids: CASKGLAGWTGELFF. CDR3 bases: TGTGCCAGTAAGGGACTAGCGGGGTGGACCGGGGAGCTGTTTTTT.